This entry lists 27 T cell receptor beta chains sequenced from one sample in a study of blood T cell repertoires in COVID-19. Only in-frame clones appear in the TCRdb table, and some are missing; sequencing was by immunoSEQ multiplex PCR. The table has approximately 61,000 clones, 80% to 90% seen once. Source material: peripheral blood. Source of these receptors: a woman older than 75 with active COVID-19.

The CDR3 reads CASSPMGGGNTIYF. As DNA, the CDR3 is TGCGCCAGCAGCCCCATGGGGGGTGGAAACACCATATATTTT. The gene calls are TRBV5-1 and TRBJ1-3; D perhaps matches TRBD1 (5 bases). The CDR3 runs to 14 residues. The V gene's germline CDR1 is SGHRS and CDR2 YFSETQ. Deletions cut 4 bases from V and 3 bases from J, with 11 bases between.

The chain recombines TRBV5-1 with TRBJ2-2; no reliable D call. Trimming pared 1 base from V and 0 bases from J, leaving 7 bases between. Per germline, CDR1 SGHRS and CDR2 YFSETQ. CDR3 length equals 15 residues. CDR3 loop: CASSLNVANTGELFF. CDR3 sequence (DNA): TGCGCCAGCAGCTTGAATGTAGCGAACACCGGGGAGCTGTTTTTT.

CDR3 protein: CASAEAVYGYTF. In DNA form, the CDR3 reads TGTGCCAGCGCCGAGGCGGTGTATGGCTACACCTTC. V usage is TRBV6-5 and J usage is TRBJ1-2; D unclear. V shed 8 bases and J shed 5 bases, with 12 bases lying between them. The CDR3 length is 12 residues. Germline V gene data show CDR1 as MNHEY and CDR2 as SVGAGI.

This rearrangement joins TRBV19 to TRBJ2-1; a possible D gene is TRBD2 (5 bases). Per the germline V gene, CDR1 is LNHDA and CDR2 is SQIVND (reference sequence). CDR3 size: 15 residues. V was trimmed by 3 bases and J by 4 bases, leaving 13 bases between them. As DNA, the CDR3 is TGTGCCAGTAGTATCGGCGGGTCGGTATACAATGAGCAGTTCTTC. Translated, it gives CASSIGGSVYNEQFF.

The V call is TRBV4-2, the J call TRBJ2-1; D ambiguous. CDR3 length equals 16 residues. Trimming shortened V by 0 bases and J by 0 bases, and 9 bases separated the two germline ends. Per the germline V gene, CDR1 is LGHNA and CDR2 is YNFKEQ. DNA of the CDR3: TGTGCCAGCAGCCAAGATCAACGGAGCTCCTACAATGAGCAGTTCTTC. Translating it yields CASSQDQRSSYNEQFF.

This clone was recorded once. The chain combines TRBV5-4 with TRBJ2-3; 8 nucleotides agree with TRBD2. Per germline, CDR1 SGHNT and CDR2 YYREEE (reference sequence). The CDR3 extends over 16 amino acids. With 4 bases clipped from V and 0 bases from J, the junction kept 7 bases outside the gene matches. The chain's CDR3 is CASSLGAGVSTDTQYF. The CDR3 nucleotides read TGTGCCAGCAGCCTGGGAGCGGGGGTTAGCACAGATACGCAGTATTTT.

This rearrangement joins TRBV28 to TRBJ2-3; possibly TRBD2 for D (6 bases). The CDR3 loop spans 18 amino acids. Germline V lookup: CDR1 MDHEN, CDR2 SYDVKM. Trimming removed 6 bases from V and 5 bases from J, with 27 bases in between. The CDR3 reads CASRVGGALPRRGDTQYF. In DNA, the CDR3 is TGTGCCAGCAGGGTCGGGGGAGCTCTCCCCCGGAGGGGAGATACGCAGTATTTT.

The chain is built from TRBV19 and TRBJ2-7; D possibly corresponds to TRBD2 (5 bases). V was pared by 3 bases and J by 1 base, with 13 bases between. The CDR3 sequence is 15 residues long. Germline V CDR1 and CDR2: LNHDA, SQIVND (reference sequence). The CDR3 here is CASSMSHRGSYEQYF. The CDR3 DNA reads TGTGCCAGTAGTATGAGTCACAGAGGGTCCTACGAGCAGTACTTC.

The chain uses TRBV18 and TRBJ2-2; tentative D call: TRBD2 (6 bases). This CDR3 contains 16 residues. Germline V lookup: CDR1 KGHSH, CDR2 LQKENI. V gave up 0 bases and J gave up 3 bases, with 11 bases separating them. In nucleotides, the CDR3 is TGTGCCAGCTCACCACCGGCGGGGATGGACACCGGGGAGCTGTTTTTT. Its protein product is CASSPPAGMDTGELFF.

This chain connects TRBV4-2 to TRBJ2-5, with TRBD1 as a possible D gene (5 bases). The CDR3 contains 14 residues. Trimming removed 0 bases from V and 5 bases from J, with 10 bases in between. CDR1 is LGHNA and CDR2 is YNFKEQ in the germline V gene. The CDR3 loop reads CASSQDRTFETQYF. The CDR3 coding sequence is TGTGCCAGCAGCCAAGATCGGACATTCGAGACCCAGTACTTC.

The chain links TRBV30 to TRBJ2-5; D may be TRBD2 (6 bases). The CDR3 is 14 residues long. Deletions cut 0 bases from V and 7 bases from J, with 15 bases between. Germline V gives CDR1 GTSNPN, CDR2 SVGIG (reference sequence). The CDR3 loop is CAWSVLAWGGTQYF. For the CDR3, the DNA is TGTGCCTGGAGTGTACTAGCTTGGGGAGGGACCCAGTACTTC. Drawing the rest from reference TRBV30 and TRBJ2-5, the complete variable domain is SQTIHQWPATLVQPVGSPLSLECTVEGTSNPNLYWYRQAAGRGLQLLFYSVGIGQISSEVPQNLSASRPQDRQFILSSKKLLLSDSGFYLCAWSVLAWGGTQYFGPGTRLLVL.

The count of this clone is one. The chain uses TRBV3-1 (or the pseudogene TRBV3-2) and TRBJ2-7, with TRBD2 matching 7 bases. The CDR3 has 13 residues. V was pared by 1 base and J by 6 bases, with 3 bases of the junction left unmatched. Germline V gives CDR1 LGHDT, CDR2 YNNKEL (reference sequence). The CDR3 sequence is CASSQGREGEQYF. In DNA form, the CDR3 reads TGTGCCAGCAGCCAAGGCAGGGAGGGCGAGCAGTACTTC.

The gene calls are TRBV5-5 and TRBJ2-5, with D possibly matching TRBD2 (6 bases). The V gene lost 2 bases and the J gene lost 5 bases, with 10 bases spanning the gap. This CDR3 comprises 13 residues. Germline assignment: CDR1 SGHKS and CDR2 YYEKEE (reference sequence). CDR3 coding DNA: TGTGCCAGCAGCTTAGGACTAATGGAGACCCAGTACTTC. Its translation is CASSLGLMETQYF.

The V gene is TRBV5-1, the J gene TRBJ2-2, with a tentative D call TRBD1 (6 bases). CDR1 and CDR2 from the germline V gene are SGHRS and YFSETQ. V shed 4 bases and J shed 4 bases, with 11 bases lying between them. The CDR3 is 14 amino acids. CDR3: CASSNRDPTGELFF. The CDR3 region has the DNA TGCGCCAGCAGCAACAGGGACCCCACCGGGGAGCTGTTTTTT.

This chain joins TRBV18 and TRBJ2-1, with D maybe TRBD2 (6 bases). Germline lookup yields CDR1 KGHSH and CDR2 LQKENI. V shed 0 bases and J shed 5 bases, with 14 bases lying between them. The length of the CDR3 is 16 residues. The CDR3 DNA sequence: TGTGCCAGCTCACCACCCCGACCTGGGGGGAACAATGAGCAGTTCTTC. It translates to CASSPPRPGGNNEQFF.

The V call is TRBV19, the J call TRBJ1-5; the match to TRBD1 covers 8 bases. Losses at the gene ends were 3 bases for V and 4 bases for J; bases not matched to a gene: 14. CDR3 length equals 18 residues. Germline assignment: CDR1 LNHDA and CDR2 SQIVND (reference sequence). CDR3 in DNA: TGTGCCAGTAGTATCGGACAGGGACTAGCCGGAGGAAATCAGCCCCAGCATTTT. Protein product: CASSIGQGLAGGNQPQHF.

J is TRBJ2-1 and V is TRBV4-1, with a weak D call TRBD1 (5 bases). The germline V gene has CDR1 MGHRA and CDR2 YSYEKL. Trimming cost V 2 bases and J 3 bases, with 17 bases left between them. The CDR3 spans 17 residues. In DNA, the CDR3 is TGCGCCAGCAGCCAATTGGCGACAGCAAAATACTACAATGAGCAGTTCTTC. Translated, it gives CASSQLATAKYYNEQFF.

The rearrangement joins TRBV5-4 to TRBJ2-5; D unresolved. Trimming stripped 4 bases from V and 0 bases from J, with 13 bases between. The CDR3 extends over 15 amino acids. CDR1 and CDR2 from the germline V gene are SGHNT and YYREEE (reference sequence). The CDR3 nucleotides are TGTGCCAGCAGCCTCACGGGTAATTACCAAGAGACCCAGTACTTC. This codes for CASSLTGNYQETQYF.

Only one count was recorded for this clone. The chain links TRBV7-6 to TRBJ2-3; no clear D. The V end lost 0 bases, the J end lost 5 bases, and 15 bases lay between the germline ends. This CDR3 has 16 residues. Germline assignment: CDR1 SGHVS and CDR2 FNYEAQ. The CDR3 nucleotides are TGTGCCAGCAGCTTAGCCCCCGCGATACCGGGAGATACGCAGTATTTT. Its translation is CASSLAPAIPGDTQYF.

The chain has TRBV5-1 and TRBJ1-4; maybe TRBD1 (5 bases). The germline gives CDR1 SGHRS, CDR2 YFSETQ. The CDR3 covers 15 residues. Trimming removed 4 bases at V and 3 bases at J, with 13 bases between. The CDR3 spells CASSPRGSSNEKLFF. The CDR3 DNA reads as TGCGCCAGCAGCCCTCGGGGGAGTTCTAATGAAAAACTGTTTTTT.

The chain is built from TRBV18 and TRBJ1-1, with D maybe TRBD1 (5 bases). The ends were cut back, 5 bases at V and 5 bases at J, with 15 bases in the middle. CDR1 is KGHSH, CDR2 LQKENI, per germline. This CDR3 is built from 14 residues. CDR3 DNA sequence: TGTGCCAGCTCAGAATACTCCAGGGAAACTGAAGCTTTCTTT. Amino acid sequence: CASSEYSRETEAFF.

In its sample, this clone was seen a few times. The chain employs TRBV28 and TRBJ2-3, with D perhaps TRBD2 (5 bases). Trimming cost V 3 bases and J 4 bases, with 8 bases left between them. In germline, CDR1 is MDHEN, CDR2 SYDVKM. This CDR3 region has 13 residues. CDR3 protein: CASSFSGSDTQYF. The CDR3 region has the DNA TGTGCCAGCAGTTTCTCGGGGTCAGATACGCAGTATTTT.

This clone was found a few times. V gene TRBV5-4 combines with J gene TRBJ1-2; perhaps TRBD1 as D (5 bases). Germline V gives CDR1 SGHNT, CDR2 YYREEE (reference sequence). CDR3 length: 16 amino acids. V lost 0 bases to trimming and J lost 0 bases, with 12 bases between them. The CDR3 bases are TGTGCCAGCAGCTTGGCCAGGGCCCGAACTAACTATGGCTACACCTTC. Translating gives CASSLARARTNYGYTF.

This chain's CDR3 is CASNRDSSYNEQFF. In DNA, the CDR3 is TGTGCCAGCAACCGGGACTCATCCTACAATGAGCAGTTCTTC. The chain links TRBV18 to TRBJ2-1; D is perhaps TRBD2 (6 bases). In germline, CDR1 is KGHSH, CDR2 LQKENI. This CDR3 comprises 14 residues. V shed 8 bases and J shed 1 base, with 12 bases lying between them. The whole variable domain, filled in from reference TRBV18 and TRBJ2-1, reads NAGVMQNPRHLVRRRGQEARLRCSPMKGHSHVYWYRQLPEEGLKFMVYLQKENIIDESGMPKERFSAEFPKEGPSILRIQQVVRGDSAAYFCASNRDSSYNEQFFGPGTRLTVL.

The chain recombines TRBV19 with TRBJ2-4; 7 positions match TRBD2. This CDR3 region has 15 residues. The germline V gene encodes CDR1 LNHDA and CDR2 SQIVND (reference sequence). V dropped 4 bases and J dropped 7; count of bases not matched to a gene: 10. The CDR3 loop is CASSTQRGGANIQYF. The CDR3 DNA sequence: TGTGCCAGTAGTACCCAGCGGGGCGGAGCGAACATTCAGTACTTC.

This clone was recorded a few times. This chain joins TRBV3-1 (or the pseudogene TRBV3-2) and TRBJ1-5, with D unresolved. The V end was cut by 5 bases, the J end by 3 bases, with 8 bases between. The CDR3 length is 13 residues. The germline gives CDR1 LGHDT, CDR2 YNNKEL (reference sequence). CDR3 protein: CASSSQINQPQHF. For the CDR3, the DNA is TGTGCCAGCAGCTCACAGATCAATCAGCCCCAGCATTTT.

CDR3 coding DNA: TGTGCCAGCAAGGCGGGGGGGCCGAACACCGGGGAGCTGTTTTTT. This gives the protein CASKAGGPNTGELFF. The genes are TRBV28 and TRBJ2-2; 9 bases match TRBD2. The CDR3 has 15 residues. Germline CDR1 and CDR2: MDHEN and SYDVKM. The V gene end was trimmed by 7 bases and the J gene end by 0 bases; junction bases not matched to a gene: 3. Full variable domain (remainder filled in from reference TRBV28 and TRBJ2-2): DVKVTQSSRYLVKRTGEKVFLECVQDMDHENMFWYRQDPGLGLRLIYFSYDVKMKEKGDIPEGYSVSREKKERFSLILESASTNQTSMYLCASKAGGPNTGELFFGEGSRLTVL.